Shown below are 21 T cell receptor beta chains from a single sample sequenced in a study of neurological immune-mediated disorders. Each CDR3 protein gets one entry after TCRdb re-called the 5' RACE reads with MiXCR. The sample has fewer than 85,000 distinct CDR3 sequences, almost 4% seen once. Sequenced material: PBMCs. The receptor source for this set is a man between 25 and 39 years old with multiple sclerosis.

This clonotype was seen repeatedly, ten times or more. J is TRBJ2-3 and V is TRBV7-2, with a weak D call TRBD2 (7 bases). Germline lookup yields CDR1 SGHTA and CDR2 FQGNSA. V lost 1 base and J lost 6, with 14 bases in between. The CDR3 contains 15 residues. The CDR3 reads CASSLGRGARDTQYF. The DNA of the CDR3 is TGTGCCAGCAGCTTAGGACGGGGGGCCAGGGATACGCAGTATTTT. Combining the CDR3 with reference TRBV7-2 and TRBJ2-3 gives the whole variable domain GAGVSQSPSNKVTEKGKDVELRCDPISGHTALYWYRQSLGQGLEFLIYFQGNSAPDKSGLPSDRFSAERTGGSVSTLTIQRTQQEDSAVYLCASSLGRGARDTQYFGPGTRLTVL.

In this sample, this clonotype turned up many times. This chain links TRBV5-1 with TRBJ2-2; 7 bases line up with TRBD1. The V gene's germline CDR1 is SGHRS and CDR2 YFSETQ. V trimming: 4 bases; J trimming: 2 bases; junction bases outside the gene matches: 5. This CDR3 has 15 residues. The CDR3 DNA sequence: TGCGCCAGCAGCACAGGGGAATTTAACACCGGGGAGCTGTTTTTT. It encodes CASSTGEFNTGELFF. Full variable domain (missing parts from reference TRBV5-1 and TRBJ2-2): KAGVTQTPRYLIKTRGQQVTLSCSPISGHRSVSWYQQTPGQGLQFLFEYFSETQRNKGNFPGRFSGRQFSNSRSEMNVSTLELGDSALYLCASSTGEFNTGELFFGEGSRLTVL.

This clonotype was detected ten times or more. This chain connects TRBV12-3 or TRBV12-4 to TRBJ2-5; 9 bases fit TRBD2. The V and J ends lost 4 bases and 0 bases, in that order; junction bases with no gene match: 15. The CDR3 spans 19 residues. The DNA of the CDR3 is TGTGCCAGCAGTTCACTACCAGAACGTAGCGGGGGAAACCAAGAGACCCAGTACTTC. It is translated as CASSSLPERSGGNQETQYF.

This clonotype was seen ten or more times. J is TRBJ1-1 and V is TRBV11-3; tentative D call: TRBD1 (6 bases). In germline, CDR1 is SGHNT, CDR2 YENEEA. V was clipped by 0 bases and J by 9 bases, with 8 bases between them. This CDR3 has 12 residues. The CDR3 loop reads CASSLDQGKAFF. The CDR3 region has the DNA TGTGCCAGCAGCTTAGATCAGGGGAAAGCTTTCTTT.

The chain has TRBV29-1 and TRBJ1-2; no firm D call. This CDR3 contains 12 residues. Trimming removed 4 bases at V and 2 bases at J, with 8 bases between. The V gene's germline CDR1 is SQVTM and CDR2 ANQGSEA. The CDR3 here is CSVGQMNYGYTF. The CDR3 DNA follows: TGCAGCGTTGGGCAGATGAACTATGGCTACACCTTC.

This clonotype was counted ten times or more. J is TRBJ2-2 and V is TRBV5-1; weak D call: TRBD2 (5 bases). Trimming removed 1 base from V and 4 bases from J, with 8 bases in between. The CDR3 has 14 residues. The V gene's germline CDR1 is SGHRS and CDR2 YFSETQ. The CDR3 is CASSLRGITGELFF. The CDR3 nucleotides read TGCGCCAGCAGCTTGCGGGGAATCACCGGGGAGCTGTTTTTT.

This clonotype was observed many times. The chain carries TRBV5-1 and TRBJ1-1, with D perhaps TRBD1 (5 bases). The CDR3 consists of 14 residues. Germline assignment: CDR1 SGHRS and CDR2 YFSETQ. V was cut by 4 bases and J by 0 bases, with 10 bases left in between. CDR3 bases: TGCGCCAGCAGCCAGGGACGTATGAACACTGAAGCTTTCTTT. Residues: CASSQGRMNTEAFF.

In this sample, this clonotype turned up many times. The V call is TRBV9, the J call TRBJ2-1; D tentatively reads TRBD1 or TRBD2 (5 bases each). Trimming stripped 3 bases from V and 10 bases from J, with 14 bases between. CDR3 size: 13 residues. Germline-derived CDR1 and CDR2 are SGDLS and YYNGEE. The CDR3 DNA reads TGTGCCAGCAGCGCCTCCGCCGGGGCGGAGCAGTTCTTC. It yields the protein CASSASAGAEQFF.

The table lists this clonotype with many counts. The chain couples TRBV6-5 to TRBJ2-3; no definite D call. Per the germline V gene, CDR1 is MNHEY and CDR2 is SVGAGI. This CDR3 contains 13 residues. The V end was cut by 5 bases, the J end by 1 base, with 7 bases between. CDR3 region: CASSPPGTDTQYF. For the CDR3, the DNA is TGTGCCAGCAGTCCTCCCGGCACAGATACGCAGTATTTT.

The sample holds many counts of this clonotype. The chain carries TRBV5-4 and TRBJ2-3, with 9 bases identical to TRBD2. CDR1 and CDR2 (germline): SGHNT, YYREEE (reference sequence). The CDR3 covers 16 residues. Losses at the gene ends were 2 bases for V and 1 base for J; bases not matched to a gene: 5. DNA of the CDR3: TGTGCCAGCAGCTTTAGGTCTAGCGGGGGCACAGATACGCAGTATTTT. This translates into CASSFRSSGGTDTQYF.

This clonotype was detected ten times or more. The V and J genes are TRBV4-1 and TRBJ2-1; the match to TRBD1 covers 7 bases. V shed 3 bases, J shed 2 bases, and the junction held 7 bases outside the gene matches. CDR1 MGHRA and CDR2 YSYEKL come from the germline V gene. This CDR3 is 16 amino acids long. The DNA of the CDR3 is TGCGCCAGCAGCCATTTCCGACAGGGACCCTACAATGAGCAGTTCTTC. Protein product: CASSHFRQGPYNEQFF.

This clonotype was detected many times. This sequence joins TRBV5-1 and TRBJ2-7; tentative D call: TRBD2 (5 bases). CDR1 is SGHRS and CDR2 is YFSETQ in the germline V gene. Trimming shortened V by 1 base and J by 0 bases, and 8 bases separated the two germline ends. The CDR3 runs 14 residues. DNA for the CDR3: TGCGCCAGCAGCTTGCGGGATGGCTCCTACGAGCAGTACTTC. It is translated as CASSLRDGSYEQYF.

This clonotype was detected ten times or more. V and J are TRBV25-1 and TRBJ1-2; D is possibly TRBD1 (5 bases). Trimming took off 4 bases at V and 0 bases at J, with 6 bases between the two ends. CDR3 length: 13 residues. Germline V gene data show CDR1 as MGHDK and CDR2 as SYGVNS. CDR3 sequence (DNA): TGTGCCAGCAGTGTGGGACCTAACTATGGCTACACCTTC. This encodes CASSVGPNYGYTF.

This clonotype was recorded at least ten times. The chain couples TRBV5-6 to TRBJ2-1, with D uncertain. Germline-derived CDR1 and CDR2 are SGHDT and YYEEEE. The CDR3 is 14 residues long. Between the trimmed V and J ends, which lost 5 bases and 1 base, there was a span of 10 bases. The CDR3 protein is CASSSRTSYNEQFF. In nucleotides, the CDR3 is TGTGCCAGCAGTTCTCGTACATCCTACAATGAGCAGTTCTTC.

This clonotype was observed many times. The chain uses TRBV7-8 and TRBJ2-3; 14 positions match TRBD2. Per germline, CDR1 SGHVS and CDR2 FQNEAQ. The CDR3 runs 17 residues. With 5 bases clipped from V and 2 bases from J, the junction kept 6 bases outside the gene matches. The CDR3 protein is CASSPGTSGGLTDTQYF. CDR3 in DNA: TGTGCCAGCAGCCCAGGGACTAGCGGGGGCCTCACAGATACGCAGTATTTT.

This clonotype showed up many times. The rearrangement joins TRBV5-1 to TRBJ2-7; the match to TRBD2 covers 8 bases. J was trimmed by 5 bases and V by 0 bases; bases with no gene match: 7. The CDR3 spans 15 residues. Germline-derived CDR1 and CDR2 are SGHRS and YFSETQ. CDR3 sequence (DNA): TGCGCCAGCAGCTTGGTAATAGCGGGGTCTAACGAGCAGTACTTC. Its translation is CASSLVIAGSNEQYF.

The chain combines TRBV3-1 with TRBJ2-3, with 10 bases matching TRBD1. V trimming: 4 bases; J trimming: 6 bases; junction bases outside the gene matches: 10. CDR3 length: 16 residues. Per germline, CDR1 LGHDT and CDR2 YNNKEL (reference sequence). This CDR3 reads CASSRAGTGVMDTQYF. The CDR3 coding sequence is TGTGCCAGCAGCCGAGCCGGGACAGGGGTTATGGATACGCAGTATTTT.

There are many counts of this clonotype. V is TRBV5-1 and J is TRBJ1-2, with TRBD1 matching over 8 bases. Germline trimming cut 0 bases from V and 2 bases from J; bases unmatched to any gene: 3. Germline-derived CDR1 and CDR2 are SGHRS and YFSETQ. The CDR3 runs 15 residues. The CDR3 DNA is TGCGCCAGCAGCTTGGATGGACAGGGAAACTATGGCTACACCTTC. Amino acids: CASSLDGQGNYGYTF.

A remark on this clonotype: This may stem from a read error, because a much larger clone lies one nucleotide away. The chain joins TRBV12-3 or TRBV12-4 to TRBJ1-1; a weak D match, TRBD1 (6 bases). There are 13 residues in the CDR3. V lost 6 bases and J 0 bases, leaving 8 bases between the germline ends. For the CDR3, the DNA is TGTGCCAGCAGGGACAGTGTGAACACTGAAGCTTTCTTT. It yields the protein CASRDSVNTEAFF.

In its sample, this clonotype was seen a few times. This sequence may be a read error, since a much larger clone differs from it by one base. V and J are TRBV4-1 and TRBJ2-2; 9 bases align to TRBD1. The CDR3 is 15 residues long. CDR1 is MGHRA, CDR2 YSYEKL, per germline. The CDR3 sequence: CASSEGTGNTVELFF. Here the CDR3 DNA reads TGCGCCAGCAGCGAAGGGACAGGGAACACCGTGGAGCTGTTTTTT.

This clonotype occurred many times. This chain links TRBV12-3 or TRBV12-4 with TRBJ2-5; 7 bases match TRBD2. J was trimmed by 7 bases and V by 6 bases; bases with no gene match: 17. The CDR3 is 16 residues long. The CDR3 loop reads CASRPCGAGTQLTQYF. The DNA for the CDR3 is TGTGCCAGCAGGCCCTGTGGAGCGGGGACCCAATTGACCCAGTACTTC.